This T cell receptor (beta chain) was sequenced for a study of cytomegalovirus exposure and HLA in healthy donors. The study's findings and limits: Reportedly, TCR beta sequences accurately predicted HLA-A and HLA-B alleles in most subjects. Analysis was performed later, and it showed HLA-associated TCR beta chains to be more clonally expanded than equally common others. Productive status was seen about 87% or about 30% of the time for most TCR beta V segments in an earlier analysis.

60 Vbeta and 13 Jbeta primers were used in PCR. Sequencing used immunoSEQ multiplex PCR; TCRdb keeps in-frame clones, though not all of them. The sample contains about 160,000 clones, 68% of which appear only once. About this clone: Its antigen is still unknown.

In germline, CDR1 is LNHNV, CDR2 YYDKDF (reference sequence). V was clipped by 1 base and J by 1 base; unmatched bases: 7. The CDR3 has 16 residues. The sequence was collected from a woman in her thirties or forties in good health and CMV-seropositive. The sample comprised PBMCs. The J gene is TRBJ2-7, the V gene TRBV15; 7 bases are a match to TRBD2. CDR3 coding DNA: TGTGCCACCAGCAGAGGTCCGGGGGGTTCATCCTACGAGCAGTACTTC. Protein product: CATSRGPGGSSYEQYF.